This T cell receptor beta chain originates from a study of post-analysis software for immune sequencing data. Study-wide findings and caveats: Comparison of patients with controls showed roughly five TRBV segments more frequent in patients, TRBV5-6, TRBV5-1 and TRBV20-1 among them. Normalized Chao1 diversity was significantly lower in multiple sclerosis patients than in controls.

Prepared TCR beta cDNA libraries contained unique molecular identifiers. Yield was 500,000 to 600,000 cDNA molecules from around 1 to 9.1 million T cells. MiXCR was run by TCRdb on the PCR reads, yielding one entry per CDR3 protein. The sample contains 750,000 to 950,000 distinct CDR3 sequences, approximately 53% of which appear only once. This clonotype was seen a handful of times. As yet, its antigen is unknown. Per the germline V gene, CDR1 is SGHDT and CDR2 is YYEEEE. The V gene lost 7 bases and the J gene lost 14 bases, with 16 bases spanning the gap. The CDR3 spans 11 residues. The chain couples TRBV5-6 to TRBJ2-4; D gene uncertain. This TCR came from a girl under 18 with multiple sclerosis. The source material was blood. Here the CDR3 reads CASGYPGVEYF. CDR3 bases: TGTGCCAGCGGGTACCCGGGCGTGGAGTACTTC.